This passage covers 13 T cell receptor beta chains from one sample sequenced in a study of blood T cell repertoires in COVID-19. TCRdb's table, derived via immunoSEQ multiplex PCR, lists solely in-frame clones and lacks some. In the table there are 250,000 to 300,000 clones, roughly 90% of which are singletons. Sequencing input: peripheral blood. These TCRs come from a woman aged 30 to 39 with COVID-19, enrolled during active disease.

The chain carries TRBV9 and TRBJ1-2, with a weak D call TRBD1 (6 bases). The germline V gene encodes CDR1 SGDLS and CDR2 YYNGEE. Trimming stripped 0 bases from V and 2 bases from J, with 11 bases between. This CDR3 comprises 15 residues. This CDR3 reads CASSVGQGSNYGYTF. The CDR3 DNA reads as TGTGCCAGCAGCGTAGGGCAGGGGTCCAACTATGGCTACACCTTC. The whole variable domain, filled in from reference TRBV9 and TRBJ1-2, reads DSGVTQTPKHLITATGQRVTLRCSPRSGDLSVYWYQQSLDQGLQFLIQYYNGEERAKGNILERFSAQQFPDLHSELNLSSLELGDSALYFCASSVGQGSNYGYTFGSGTRLTVV.

V gene TRBV7-6 combines with J gene TRBJ2-3, with 7 bases identical to TRBD2. Trimming cost V 4 bases and J 3 bases; bases outside gene matches: 1. Germline values: CDR1 SGHVS, CDR2 FNYEAQ. The CDR3 has 13 amino acids. The CDR3 spells CASSWGGTDTQYF. Written as DNA, the CDR3 is TGTGCCAGCAGCTGGGGGGGGACAGATACGCAGTATTTT.

The V gene is TRBV5-1, the J gene TRBJ1-2; 9 nucleotides line up with TRBD1. After removal of 3 bases from V and 4 bases from J, the junction contained 13 bases not matched to a gene. Per the germline V gene, CDR1 is SGHRS and CDR2 is YFSETQ. The CDR3 has 17 residues. As DNA, the CDR3 is TGCGCCAGCAGCTCGGCCAGAACGGGACAGGGAAGCTATGGCTACACCTTC. Translating it yields CASSSARTGQGSYGYTF. The entire variable domain, with the rest obtained from reference TRBV5-1 and TRBJ1-2, is as follows: KAGVTQTPRYLIKTRGQQVTLSCSPISGHRSVSWYQQTPGQGLQFLFEYFSETQRNKGNFPGRFSGRQFSNSRSEMNVSTLELGDSALYLCASSSARTGQGSYGYTFGSGTRLTVV.

This chain connects TRBV27 to TRBJ2-3; D not certain. Trimming took off 6 bases at V and 3 bases at J, with 13 bases between the two ends. Germline values: CDR1 MNHEY, CDR2 SMNVEV (reference sequence). The length of the CDR3 is 14 residues. The CDR3 region is CASSLAPYTDTQYF. Here the CDR3 DNA reads TGTGCCAGCAGCCTCGCCCCCTATACAGATACGCAGTATTTT.

The chain has TRBV11-2 and TRBJ2-5, with 9 bases matching TRBD1. The CDR3 contains 12 residues. After removal of 8 bases from V and 13 bases from J, the junction contained 11 bases not matched to a gene. From germline, CDR1 is SGHAT and CDR2 FQNNGV. CDR3 bases: TGTGCCAGCTCCTATGGGGGGACAGGGACGTACTTC. Translated: CASSYGGTGTYF.

The chain joins TRBV7-2 to TRBJ1-2; D remains ambiguous. CDR1 and CDR2 from the germline V gene are SGHTA and FQGNSA. The CDR3 sequence is 17 residues long. Trimming cost V 7 bases and J 4 bases, with 25 bases left between them. The CDR3 loop is CASTGRAQPRLSYGYTF. DNA for the CDR3: TGTGCCAGCACAGGTCGAGCACAGCCTCGCTTATCCTATGGCTACACCTTC.

This chain joins TRBV6-5 and TRBJ1-3, with D perhaps TRBD1 (6 bases). Germline V gene sequence: CDR1 MNHEY, CDR2 SVGAGI. The CDR3 contains 16 residues. Trimming removed 4 bases at V and 0 bases at J, with 13 bases between. Written as DNA, the CDR3 is TGTGCCAGCAGTTTAGAGACAGGAATCTCTGGAAACACCATATATTTT. Translating it yields CASSLETGISGNTIYF.

V gene TRBV19 combines with J gene TRBJ2-2; maybe TRBD1 (6 bases). Germline V gene data show CDR1 as LNHDA and CDR2 as SQIVND (reference sequence). Trimming removed 8 bases from V and 14 bases from J, with 15 bases in between. This CDR3 region has 11 residues. The DNA for the CDR3 is TGTGCCAGTGGTCTCGGGACATTACTGTTTTTT. This encodes CASGLGTLLFF.

The chain links TRBV5-1 to TRBJ1-2; 8 bases map to TRBD1. The CDR3 is 16 amino acids. Germline V lookup: CDR1 SGHRS, CDR2 YFSETQ. V lost 2 bases, J lost 4 bases, and 10 bases stayed unmatched. CDR3 DNA sequence: TGCGCCAGCAGCTTCCTTGGACAGGGATCATTCTATGGCTACACCTTC. Its translation is CASSFLGQGSFYGYTF.

The table lists this clone with a count of one. J is TRBJ2-7 and V is TRBV4-2, with 7 bases lining up with TRBD1. Germline CDR1 is LGHNA and CDR2 is YNFKEQ. The junction had 9 bases not matched to a gene; V was cut back by 5 bases and J by 5 bases. The CDR3 is made up of 14 amino acids. The CDR3 DNA follows: TGTGCCAGCAGCAAACTATTACAGGGGAACGAGCAGTACTTC. It specifies CASSKLLQGNEQYF.

This clone was found a few times. The chain links TRBV3-1 (or the pseudogene TRBV3-2) to TRBJ2-7, with TRBD1 matching over 9 bases. Germline CDR1 and CDR2: LGHDT and YNNKEL (reference sequence). The CDR3 covers 15 residues. The J segment lost 12 bases and the V segment lost 0 bases, leaving 12 bases of the junction unmatched. CDR3 in amino acids: CASSQDRRTGVHRYF. The DNA of the CDR3 is TGTGCCAGCAGCCAAGATCGTAGGACAGGGGTTCACCGGTACTTC.

This rearrangement joins TRBV7-9 to TRBJ1-2; no clear D gene. The CDR3 totals 11 residues. Germline loops: CDR1 SEHNR, CDR2 FQNEAQ (reference sequence). The V end lost 0 bases, the J end lost 7 bases, and 3 bases lay between the germline ends. CDR3 bases: TGTGCCAGCAGCTTAGCGGCTGGCTACACCTTC. Translated, it gives CASSLAAGYTF.

This clone showed up just a few times. The chain employs TRBV5-5 and TRBJ1-3, with a possible D match to TRBD1 (5 bases). The V and J ends lost 2 bases and 4 bases respectively, with 16 bases between them. Germline CDR1 is SGHKS and CDR2 is YYEKEE (reference sequence). The CDR3 spans 16 residues. As DNA, the CDR3 is TGTGCCAGCAGCTTACAACAGGAACTGGCGGGAAACACCATATATTTT. Amino acid sequence: CASSLQQELAGNTIYF.